This T cell receptor beta chain emerged from a study of glioma-infiltrating T cells. This clonotype has ten or more counts. Its antigen is as yet unknown. Overall study results and limits: Gliomas, especially low-grade, showed above-expected tissue-blood divergence; non-neoplastic patients showed below.

Germline V CDR1 and CDR2: MDHEN, SYDVKM. With 10 bases removed from V and 3 bases from J, the gap between germline ends came to 9 bases. This CDR3 has 11 residues. Using RNA template, CDR3s of TCR alpha and beta were amplified with iRepertoire arm-PCR. TCRdb passed the multiplex PCR reads through MiXCR, listing each CDR3 protein once. The sample gives about 210,000 distinct CDR3 sequences, over 25% of which show up once; around 20% is in the top ten. Sequencing input: glioma tissue, nonneoplastic brain tissue, or PBMCs (not recorded which). The origin of this receptor is a human donor with low-grade glioma or glioblastoma, undergoing nonglioma brain surgery, or in good health (not recorded which). The chain uses TRBV28 and TRBJ1-2; maybe TRBD1 (5 bases). Here the CDR3 reads CATRDHYGYTF. The CDR3 DNA reads as TGTGCCACCCGGGACCACTATGGCTACACCTTC.